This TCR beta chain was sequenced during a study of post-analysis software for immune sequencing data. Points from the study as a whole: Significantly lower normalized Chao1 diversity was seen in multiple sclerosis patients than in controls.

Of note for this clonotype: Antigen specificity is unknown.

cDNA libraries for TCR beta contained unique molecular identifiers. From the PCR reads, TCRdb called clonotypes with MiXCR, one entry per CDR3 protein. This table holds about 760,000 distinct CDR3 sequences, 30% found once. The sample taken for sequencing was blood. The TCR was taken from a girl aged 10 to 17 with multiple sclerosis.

This CDR3 reads CASSSPTSNEQFF. The CDR3 DNA reads TGTGCCAGCAGCTCCCCGACTAGCAATGAGCAGTTCTTC. The chain links TRBV7-8 to TRBJ2-1; D may be TRBD2 (6 bases). V was cut by 4 bases and J by 6 bases, with 10 bases left in between. In germline, CDR1 is SGHVS, CDR2 FQNEAQ. The CDR3 consists of 13 residues. Full variable domain (remainder filled in from reference TRBV7-8 and TRBJ2-1): GAGVSQSPRYKVAKRGQDVALRCDPISGHVSLFWYQQALGQGPEFLTYFQNEAQLDKSGLPSDRFFAERPEGSVSTLKIQRTQQEDSAVYLCASSSPTSNEQFFGPGTRLTVL.